This TCR beta chain was recorded in a study of regulatory T cells in long-lasting Graves disease. Overall study results and limits: Thyroid tissue went unstudied; only peripheral blood was examined.

For this clonotype: No antigen is known for it. At one end, the junction sequence differs from germline, possibly due to a read error.

The germline CDR1 and CDR2 sequences are LGHNA and YSLEER. CDR3 length equals 15 residues. Time point described: persistent/refractory GD, antithyroid drugs over 5 years with positive TRAb. PBMC-derived RNA was used for the TCR library. Assembly of TCR beta libraries relied on iRepertoire HTBI primers together with Arm-PCR of CDR3 regions. Under the authors' procedure: Sample data revealed roughly 62 TRBV and over eleven TRBJ segments. TCRdb ran MiXCR on the multiplex PCR reads and lists one entry per CDR3 protein. These V and J calls are TCRdb output, not the study's own analysis. The table lists 450,000 or so distinct CDR3 sequences, about 22% of them singletons.

J is TRBJ2-7 and V is TRBV4-3, with D maybe TRBD2 (6 bases). The material sequenced was peripheral blood mononuclear cells (PBMCs), taken when the disease was refractory, from a patient treated with antithyroid drugs. The sequence was collected from a female donor with Graves disease. CDR3 loop: CVSSQGRLVTYEQYF. CDR3 DNA sequence: TGCGTCAGCAGCCAAGGGAGACTAGTCACCTACGAGCAGTACTTC.